This passage covers 5 T cell receptor beta chains from one sample sequenced in a study of shared clonotypes between healthy human individuals. This table comes from immunoSEQ multiplex PCR, and its TCRdb copy is limited to in-frame clones, with some not included. This repertoire shows more than 1,200,000 clones, 98% found once; its top ten account for 0.36%. Specimen: naive CD4+ T cells sorted from blood. Subset: CD45RA+ positively selected. These receptors all stem from a man aged 25-45 years in good health.

The rearrangement links TRBV5-4 to TRBJ1-2; 7 nucleotides agree with TRBD1. The CDR3 has 14 amino acids. Germline V lookup: CDR1 SGHNT, CDR2 YYREEE (reference sequence). Trimming removed 5 bases from V and 4 bases from J; junction bases left unmatched: 8. The CDR3 reads CASRLPGGSYGYTF. The CDR3 coding sequence is TGTGCCAGCAGACTACCAGGGGGTTCCTATGGCTACACCTTC.

The V gene is TRBV5-1, the J gene TRBJ2-7; 8 bases align to TRBD1. Germline V CDR1 and CDR2: SGHRS, YFSETQ. Losses at the gene ends were 4 bases for V and 7 bases for J; bases not matched to a gene: 13. This CDR3 is 15 amino acids long. In nucleotides, the CDR3 is TGCGCCAGCAGCGACCGATCCTCAGGGGGCGGGGAGCAGTACTTC. Encoded protein: CASSDRSSGGGEQYF.

V usage is TRBV21-1 and J usage is TRBJ2-7; the D call of TRBD2 is as the table states it, not checked on the DNA. TRBV21-1 is a documented pseudogene. CDR3 length: 16 amino acids. The CDR3 region has the DNA TGTGCCAGCAGCCCCCGGAGGGGCTCTAAGACCTACGAGCAGTACTTC. Residues: CASSPRRGSKTYEQYF.

In this sample, this clone turned up a few times. The V and J genes are TRBV10-1 and TRBJ2-3, with D possibly matching TRBD1 (5 bases). Trimming took 4 bases from V and 0 from J, leaving 32 bases between them. The CDR3 totals 22 residues. The germline V gene encodes CDR1 WNHNN and CDR2 SYGVQD (reference sequence). The DNA of the CDR3 is TGCGCCAGCAGTGGATCGTTGGAATCAAGGCAGGGTTCAGGGCGTAGCACAGATACGCAGTATTTT. Translated, it gives CASSGSLESRQGSGRSTDTQYF.

The rearrangement joins TRBV5-1 to TRBJ2-7; D is possibly TRBD1 or TRBD2 (6 bases each). The CDR3 is 16 amino acids. The ends were cut back, 0 bases at V and 1 base at J, with 14 bases in the middle. The germline CDR1 and CDR2 sequences are SGHRS and YFSETQ. The CDR3 is CASSLDRGPISYEQYF. The CDR3 DNA follows: TGCGCCAGCAGCTTGGATCGGGGGCCCATATCCTACGAGCAGTACTTC.